Listed below are T cell receptor beta chains from one sample, sequenced in a study of T cell repertoires in cytomegalovirus infection. No antigen has been identified for these receptors. TCRdb passed the reads through MiXCR, listing each CDR3 protein once. The sample records 600,000 to 700,000 distinct CDR3 sequences, around 32% being singletons. The sequences come from cultured PBMCs, collected from culture after CMV antigen stimulation. The source is a human donor in good health (CMV status not recorded). Some clones in this sample may be carry-over from other donors' samples. The CDR3 runs from the conserved cysteine through the conserved F or W.

>TRBV5-5|TRBJ2-4
CASSPGAGESWYF
>TRBV9|TRBJ1-6
CASSGSQGSPLHF
>TRBV12-3/TRBV12-4|TRBJ2-7
CASNRRGMDYEQYF
>TRBV6-2/TRBV6-3|TRBJ1-5
CASSPQQRPQHF
>TRBV20-1|TRBJ1-2
CSASDIRNYGYTF
>TRBV20-1|TRBJ1-5
CSARQGYQPQHF
>TRBV12-3/TRBV12-4|TRBJ1-2
CASSRTGQYGYTF
>TRBV11-2|TRBJ2-1
CASSEAGLYNEQFF
>TRBV12-3/TRBV12-4|TRBJ2-3
CASSFSRGPRSGDTQYF
>TRBV15|TRBJ1-1
CATSRARTGNTEAFF
>TRBV5-4|TRBJ2-1
CASSSAGTSEAEQFF
>TRBV7-8|TRBJ2-1
CASSLGTGTYNEQFF
>TRBV7-2|TRBJ2-7
CASREGLAGTTKQYF
>TRBV20-1|TRBJ1-1
CSARDPFRGANTEAFF
>TRBV6-1|TRBJ1-1
CASSSGTRIWTEAFF
>TRBV5-4|TRBJ2-4
CATSTEPLAKNIQYF
>TRBV6-5|TRBJ2-3
CASTEAGAYTDTQYF
>TRBV7-2|TRBJ2-7
CASSGGADYEQYF
>TRBV6-1|TRBJ1-1
CASRPGGRNTEAFF
>TRBV4-1|TRBJ1-6
CASSQQGARSPLHF
>TRBV6-8|TRBJ2-7
CASKSSGGEGYEQYF
>TRBV7-8|TRBJ2-3
CASSFGEGGSTDTQYF
>TRBV7-2|TRBJ1-2
CASSRDRGGGYGYTF
>TRBV7-2|TRBJ2-7
CASSSTPYEQYF
>TRBV7-4|TRBJ2-1
CASSLEDRKEQFF
>TRBV7-2|TRBJ1-6
CASSGGRGSNSPLHF
>TRBV6-2/TRBV6-3|TRBJ1-1
CASSYGGVTEAFF
>TRBV6-2/TRBV6-3|TRBJ2-1
CASRQDPWSYNEQFF
>TRBV4-1|TRBJ2-3
CASSQDKAALFTYF
>TRBV7-9|TRBJ2-3
CASSLDRLSTDTQYF
>TRBV29-1|TRBJ1-1
CSVQHPTGFTEAFF
>TRBV7-6|TRBJ2-3
CASSLAGARTDTQYF
>TRBV7-9|TRBJ1-2
CASSLPTPQKVGGYTF